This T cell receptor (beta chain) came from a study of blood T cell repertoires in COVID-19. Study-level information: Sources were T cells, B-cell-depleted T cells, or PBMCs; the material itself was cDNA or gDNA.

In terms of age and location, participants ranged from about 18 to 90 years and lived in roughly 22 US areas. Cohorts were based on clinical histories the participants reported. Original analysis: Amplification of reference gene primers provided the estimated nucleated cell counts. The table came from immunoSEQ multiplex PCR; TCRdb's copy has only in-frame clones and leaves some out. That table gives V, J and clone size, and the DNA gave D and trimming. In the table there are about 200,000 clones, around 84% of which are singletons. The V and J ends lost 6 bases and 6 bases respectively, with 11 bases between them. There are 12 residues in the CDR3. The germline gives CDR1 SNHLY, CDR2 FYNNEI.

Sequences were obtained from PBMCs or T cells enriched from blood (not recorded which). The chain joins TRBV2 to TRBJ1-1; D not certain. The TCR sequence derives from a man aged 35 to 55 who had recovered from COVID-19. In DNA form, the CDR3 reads TGTGCCAGCAGGGGAGACGATCCTGAAGCTTTCTTT. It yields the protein CASRGDDPEAFF.